This T cell receptor beta chain was retrieved from a study of blood T cell repertoires in COVID-19. On the study more broadly: The origin of the acute and convalescent COVID-19 samples was the United States, Italy and Spain. PBMCs, B-cell-depleted T cells, or T cells provided the cDNA or gDNA that made up the material.

In the original processing: Quantification of nucleated cells was approximated via reference gene primer amplification. The table came from immunoSEQ multiplex PCR; TCRdb's copy has only in-frame clones and leaves some out. V and J calls and clone size are as listed in that table; D and trimming were resolved from the DNA. This repertoire shows some 400,000 clones, just under 90% found once; its top ten account for 1.7%. Between the trimmed V and J ends, which lost 2 bases and 3 bases, there was a span of 13 bases. Germline V gene sequence: CDR1 SGHAT, CDR2 FQNNGV. The CDR3 contains 16 residues. The study counted Cohort 3 donors as recovered given two negative PCRs, clearance, or symptom resolution.

This rearrangement joins TRBV11-2 to TRBJ1-4, with D unresolved. The TCR was taken from a woman in her twenties or thirties who had recovered from COVID-19. Sample: PBMCs or T cells enriched from blood (not recorded which). CDR3 nucleotide sequence: TGTGCCAGCAGCTTAAGCGGCAGCCGATCTAATGAAAAACTGTTTTTT. Encoded protein: CASSLSGSRSNEKLFF.